Listed below are T cell receptor beta chains from one sample, sequenced in a study of T-cell memory formation after mild COVID-19. One entry per CDR3 protein, called by TCRdb with MiXCR from the 5' RACE reads. The sample lists some 210,000 distinct CDR3 sequences, approximately 20% occurring once. The specimen was PBMCs or a T cell subset sorted from them (not recorded which). Every receptor here comes from an adult woman who had mild COVID-19 (a few samples of this study predate the infection). Cell type and time point are not known. CDR3s include the opening cysteine and the closing phenylalanine or tryptophan. D genes are given only for firm matches. Size values are once, few and many counts, or a class for expanded clones, and some rows have none.

d_call: .; clone_size: .; v_call: TRBV12-3/TRBV12-4; j_call: TRBJ1-1; cdr3_aa: CASSPPGETKAFF
d_call: TRBD1; clone_size: .; v_call: TRBV5-1; j_call: TRBJ2-1; cdr3_aa: CASSARTGPNNEQFF
d_call: TRBD1; clone_size: .; v_call: TRBV20-1; j_call: TRBJ2-4; cdr3_aa: CSAATGNIQYF
d_call: TRBD1; clone_size: .; v_call: TRBV3-1; j_call: TRBJ1-2; cdr3_aa: CASSQRYSTGQGYTF
d_call: TRBD1; clone_size: many; v_call: TRBV5-1; j_call: TRBJ2-2; cdr3_aa: CASSLSRGPNTGELFF
d_call: .; clone_size: .; v_call: TRBV7-3; j_call: TRBJ1-2; cdr3_aa: CASSLTGTGPNDYGYTF
d_call: TRBD1; clone_size: .; v_call: TRBV3-1; j_call: TRBJ2-7; cdr3_aa: CASGGTGKRSFGYEQYF
d_call: .; clone_size: .; v_call: TRBV29-1; j_call: TRBJ1-1; cdr3_aa: CSVADSEAFF
d_call: .; clone_size: .; v_call: TRBV5-1; j_call: TRBJ1-1; cdr3_aa: CASSPRRGSTEAFF
d_call: .; clone_size: .; v_call: TRBV5-6; j_call: TRBJ2-7; cdr3_aa: CASSIGQGQYF
d_call: .; clone_size: few; v_call: TRBV6-6; j_call: TRBJ1-1; cdr3_aa: CASSPRDNTEAFF
d_call: TRBD1; clone_size: .; v_call: TRBV7-6; j_call: TRBJ1-2; cdr3_aa: CASSHETEDRIVYGYTF
d_call: .; clone_size: many; v_call: TRBV20-1; j_call: TRBJ2-2; cdr3_aa: CSARREGATTGELFF
d_call: .; clone_size: few; v_call: TRBV12-3/TRBV12-4; j_call: TRBJ2-3; cdr3_aa: CASSRISGSTDTQYF
d_call: TRBD2; clone_size: .; v_call: TRBV13; j_call: TRBJ2-3; cdr3_aa: CASSYLAGRDTQYF
d_call: TRBD2; clone_size: .; v_call: TRBV4-1; j_call: TRBJ2-1; cdr3_aa: CASSRTSGRAGEQFF
d_call: .; clone_size: .; v_call: TRBV24-1; j_call: TRBJ2-5; cdr3_aa: CATSDRPKETQYF
d_call: .; clone_size: few; v_call: TRBV7-6; j_call: TRBJ2-3; cdr3_aa: CASSLMYSSTDTQYF
d_call: TRBD1; clone_size: few; v_call: TRBV7-2; j_call: TRBJ1-1; cdr3_aa: CASSLSGQVRYTEAFF
d_call: .; clone_size: .; v_call: TRBV7-2; j_call: TRBJ2-4; cdr3_aa: CASSHRHENIQYF
d_call: .; clone_size: .; v_call: TRBV15; j_call: TRBJ2-7; cdr3_aa: CATSLDILTYEQYF
d_call: TRBD2; clone_size: .; v_call: TRBV20-1; j_call: TRBJ2-6; cdr3_aa: CSAVGGNRPGANVLTF
d_call: TRBD2; clone_size: .; v_call: TRBV20-1; j_call: TRBJ2-7; cdr3_aa: CSARGLASEQYF
d_call: .; clone_size: .; v_call: TRBV12-3/TRBV12-4; j_call: TRBJ1-1; cdr3_aa: CASSLVIGVNTEAFF
d_call: TRBD1; clone_size: .; v_call: TRBV7-9; j_call: TRBJ2-7; cdr3_aa: CASSFGTAGSTYEQYF
d_call: TRBD2; clone_size: few; v_call: TRBV12-3/TRBV12-4; j_call: TRBJ2-7; cdr3_aa: CASRRSGRTYEQYF
d_call: .; clone_size: .; v_call: TRBV7-8; j_call: TRBJ2-5; cdr3_aa: CASRPNPGKQETQYF
d_call: .; clone_size: .; v_call: TRBV12-3/TRBV12-4; j_call: TRBJ1-1; cdr3_aa: CASSSRPLNTEAFF